This T cell receptor (beta chain) originates from a study of shared clonotypes between healthy human individuals. The CDR3 consists of 15 residues. The ends were cut back, 1 base at V and 2 bases at J, with 9 bases in the middle. Per the germline V gene, CDR1 is SEHNR and CDR2 is FQNEAQ (reference sequence). Notes on the study in general: An effect of sequencing depth on clonotype sharing among donors was expected. The generation probabilities recorded for non-shared clonotypes fell below those of clonotypes shared by all four donors.

The study ran the assay at deep level. Only in-frame clones appear in the TCRdb table, and some are missing; sequencing was by immunoSEQ multiplex PCR. This table holds about 2.4 million clones, approximately 94% found once. This clone is a singleton in its sample. Its matching antigen is unknown. Other DNA sequences in this sample translate to the same CDR3. The J gene is TRBJ1-5, the V gene TRBV7-9; perhaps TRBD1 as D (6 bases). The sequenced sample was naive CD4+ T cells from PBMCs. Specified subset: CD45RA+ positively selected. The receptor was isolated from a man between 18 and 35 years old in good health. Some clones in this sample may be carry-over from other donors' samples. The CDR3 DNA follows: TGTGCCAGCAGCTTAGGCAGGGGTGGCAATCAGCCCCAGCATTTT. Encoded protein: CASSLGRGGNQPQHF.